This TCR beta chain derives from a study of shared clonotypes between healthy human individuals. Study overall: Donors were a couple of women and a few men aged 18 to 49.

Only in-frame clones appear in the TCRdb table, and some are missing; sequencing was by immunoSEQ multiplex PCR. The data contain fewer than 650,000 clones, over 65% of them singletons. In the case of this clone: Its matching antigen is unknown.

Findings of the study overall: The sole specimen, blood, was sampled, and tissue repertoires likely differ.

The germline V gene has CDR1 MRHNA and CDR2 SNTAGT. The CDR3 totals 13 residues. V lost 5 bases to trimming and J lost 5 bases, with 10 bases between them. This TCR was sampled from a woman aged 35 to 49 in good health. Some clones in this sample may be carry-over from other donors' samples. This chain uses TRBV6-4 with TRBJ2-1; no clear D. The specimen was PBMCs. This chain's CDR3 is CASSIDTNNEQFF. The CDR3 region has the DNA TGTGCCAGCAGTATCGACACCAACAATGAGCAGTTCTTC.